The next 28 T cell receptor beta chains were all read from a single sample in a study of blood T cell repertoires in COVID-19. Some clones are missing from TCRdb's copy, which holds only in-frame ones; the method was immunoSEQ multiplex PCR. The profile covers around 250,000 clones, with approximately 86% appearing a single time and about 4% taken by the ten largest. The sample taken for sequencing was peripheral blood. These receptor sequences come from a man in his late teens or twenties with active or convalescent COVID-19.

In DNA, the CDR3 is TGTGCCGCACAGGGGAACACCGGGGAGCTGTTTTTT. Its protein is CAAQGNTGELFF. The chain employs TRBV10-3 and TRBJ2-2; D perhaps matches TRBD1 (6 bases). Per the germline V gene, CDR1 is ENHRY and CDR2 is SYGVKD. The CDR3 covers 12 residues. Deletions cut 11 bases from V and 1 base from J, with 8 bases between.

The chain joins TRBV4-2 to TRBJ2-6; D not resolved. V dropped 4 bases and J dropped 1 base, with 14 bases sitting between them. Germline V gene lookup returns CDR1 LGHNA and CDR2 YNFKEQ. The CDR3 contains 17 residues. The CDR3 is CASSPEFLQSGANVLTF. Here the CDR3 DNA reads TGTGCCAGCAGCCCAGAGTTTCTGCAGTCTGGGGCCAACGTCCTGACTTTC.

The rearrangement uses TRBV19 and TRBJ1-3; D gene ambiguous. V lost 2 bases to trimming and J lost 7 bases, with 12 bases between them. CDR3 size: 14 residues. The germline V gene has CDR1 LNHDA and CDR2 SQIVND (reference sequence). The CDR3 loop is CASSIRGFRNTIYF. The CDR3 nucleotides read TGTGCCAGTAGTATAAGAGGGTTTCGGAACACCATATATTTT.

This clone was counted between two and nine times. The CDR3 region is CASKKRFLSTDTQYF. DNA of the CDR3: TGTGCCAGCAAAAAGCGGTTTCTTAGCACAGATACGCAGTATTTT. This chain connects TRBV6-5 to TRBJ2-3, with D possibly TRBD2 on 5 matching bases. Between the trimmed V and J ends, which lost 7 bases and 0 bases, there was a span of 14 bases. This CDR3 comprises 15 residues. CDR1 and CDR2 (germline): MNHEY, SVGAGI.

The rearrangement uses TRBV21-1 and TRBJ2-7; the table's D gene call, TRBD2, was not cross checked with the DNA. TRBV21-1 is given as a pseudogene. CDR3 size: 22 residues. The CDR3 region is CASSNYKWHTILGRRKVFEQYF. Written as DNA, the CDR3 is TGTGCCAGCAGCAACTATAAGTGGCACACTATTCTAGGCAGGAGGAAGGTCTTCGAGCAGTACTTC.

The CDR3 nucleotides read TGTGCCAGCAGTCGAGAGGCAGAAGCAGTATGGTATGGCTACACCTTC. Its protein is CASSREAEAVWYGYTF. This rearrangement joins TRBV27 to TRBJ1-2; D ambiguous. V was clipped by 5 bases and J by 5 bases, with 21 bases between them. The germline CDR1 and CDR2 sequences are MNHEY and SMNVEV (reference sequence). The length of the CDR3 is 16 residues.

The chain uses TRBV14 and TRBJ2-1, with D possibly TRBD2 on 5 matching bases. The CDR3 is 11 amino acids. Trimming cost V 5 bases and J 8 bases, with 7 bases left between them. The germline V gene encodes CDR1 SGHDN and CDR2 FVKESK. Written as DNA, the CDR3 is TGTGCCAGCAGCTGGGGAGATGAGCAGTTCTTC. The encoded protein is CASSWGDEQFF.

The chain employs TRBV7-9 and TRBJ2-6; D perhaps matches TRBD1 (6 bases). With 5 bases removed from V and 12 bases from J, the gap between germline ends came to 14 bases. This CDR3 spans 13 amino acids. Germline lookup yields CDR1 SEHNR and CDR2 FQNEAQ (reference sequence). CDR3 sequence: CASSLDSDIVLTF. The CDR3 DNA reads TGTGCCAGCAGCCTGGACAGCGACATCGTCCTGACTTTC.

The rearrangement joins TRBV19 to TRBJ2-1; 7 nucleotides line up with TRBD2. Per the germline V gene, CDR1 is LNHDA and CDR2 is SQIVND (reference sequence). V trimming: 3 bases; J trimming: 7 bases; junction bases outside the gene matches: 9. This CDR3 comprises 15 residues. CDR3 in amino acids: CASSIWLAVTNEQFF. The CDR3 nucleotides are TGTGCCAGTAGTATTTGGCTAGCGGTAACGAATGAGCAGTTCTTC.

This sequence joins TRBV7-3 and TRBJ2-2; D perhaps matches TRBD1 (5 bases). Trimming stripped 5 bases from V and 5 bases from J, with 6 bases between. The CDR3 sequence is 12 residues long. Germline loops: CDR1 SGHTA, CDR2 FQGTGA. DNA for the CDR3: TGTGCCAGCAGCGCAGGGACCGGGGAGCTGTTTTTT. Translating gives CASSAGTGELFF.

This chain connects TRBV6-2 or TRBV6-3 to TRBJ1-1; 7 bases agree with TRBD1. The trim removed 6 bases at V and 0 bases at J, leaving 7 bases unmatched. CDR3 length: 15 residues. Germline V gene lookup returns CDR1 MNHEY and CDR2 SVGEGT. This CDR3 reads CASSPGQSMNTEAFF. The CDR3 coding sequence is TGTGCCAGCAGCCCGGGACAGAGTATGAACACTGAAGCTTTCTTT.

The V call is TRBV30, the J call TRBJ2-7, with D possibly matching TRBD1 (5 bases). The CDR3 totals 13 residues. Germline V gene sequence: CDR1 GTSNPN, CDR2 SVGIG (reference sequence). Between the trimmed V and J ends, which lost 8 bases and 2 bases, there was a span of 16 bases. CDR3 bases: TGTGCCCTAAGTCCAGGGCCGACCTACGAGCAGTACTTC. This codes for CALSPGPTYEQYF. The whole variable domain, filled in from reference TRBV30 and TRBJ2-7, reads SQTIHQWPATLVQPVGSPLSLECTVEGTSNPNLYWYRQAAGRGLQLLFYSVGIGQISSEVPQNLSASRPQDRQFILSSKKLLLSDSGFYLCALSPGPTYEQYFGPGTRLTVT.

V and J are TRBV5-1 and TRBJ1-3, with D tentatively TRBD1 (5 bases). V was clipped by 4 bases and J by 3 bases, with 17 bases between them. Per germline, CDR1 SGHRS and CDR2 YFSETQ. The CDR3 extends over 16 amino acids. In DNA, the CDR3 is TGCGCCAGCAGCCGAACTTGGGAGGGGAGTGGAAACACCATATATTTT. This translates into CASSRTWEGSGNTIYF.

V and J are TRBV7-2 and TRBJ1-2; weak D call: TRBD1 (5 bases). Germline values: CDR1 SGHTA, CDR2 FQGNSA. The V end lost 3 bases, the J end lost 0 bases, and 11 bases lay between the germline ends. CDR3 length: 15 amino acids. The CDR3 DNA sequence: TGTGCCAGCAGCTTGAGCAGGGTAGCTAACTATGGCTACACCTTC. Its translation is CASSLSRVANYGYTF.

The CDR3 spells CASSQVVYSNQPQHF. The CDR3 DNA reads as TGCGCCAGCAGCCAAGTCGTTTATAGCAATCAGCCCCAGCATTTT. This chain links TRBV4-1 with TRBJ1-5; D call uncertain. V lost 1 base, J lost 0 bases, and 7 bases lay in between. The CDR3 sequence is 15 residues long. Germline V gene sequence: CDR1 MGHRA, CDR2 YSYEKL.

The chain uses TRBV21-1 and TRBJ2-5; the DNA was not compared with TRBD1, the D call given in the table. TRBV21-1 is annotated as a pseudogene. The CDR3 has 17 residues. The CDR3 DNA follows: TGTGCCAGCAGCCCCCGGCGGCCGACAGGAATTGACGAGGCCCAGTACTTC. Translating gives CASSPRRPTGIDEAQYF.

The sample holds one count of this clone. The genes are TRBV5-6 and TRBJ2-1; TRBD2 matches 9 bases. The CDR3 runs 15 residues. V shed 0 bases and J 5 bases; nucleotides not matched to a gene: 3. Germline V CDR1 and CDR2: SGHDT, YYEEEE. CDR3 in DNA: TGTGCCAGCAGCTTGGGGGGACTAGCAGACAATGAGCAGTTCTTC. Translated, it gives CASSLGGLADNEQFF.

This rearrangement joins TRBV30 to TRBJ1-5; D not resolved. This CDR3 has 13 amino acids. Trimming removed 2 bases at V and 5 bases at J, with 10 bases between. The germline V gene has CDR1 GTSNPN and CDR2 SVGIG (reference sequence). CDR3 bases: TGTGCCTGGAGTACCGGGTCCGATCAGCCCCAGCATTTT. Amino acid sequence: CAWSTGSDQPQHF.

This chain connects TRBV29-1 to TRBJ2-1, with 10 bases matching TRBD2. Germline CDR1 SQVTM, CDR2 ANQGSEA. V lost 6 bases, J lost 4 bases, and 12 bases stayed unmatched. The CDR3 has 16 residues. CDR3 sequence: CSVRQFSGGDYNEQFF. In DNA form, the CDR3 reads TGCAGCGTAAGACAGTTCAGCGGGGGGGATTACAATGAGCAGTTCTTC.

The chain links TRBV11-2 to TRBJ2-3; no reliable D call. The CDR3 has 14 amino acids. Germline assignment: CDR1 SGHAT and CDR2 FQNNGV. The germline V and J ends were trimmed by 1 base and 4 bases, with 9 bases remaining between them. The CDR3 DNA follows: TGTGCCAGCAGCTTAGCCCTATTAGCAGATACGCAGTATTTT. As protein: CASSLALLADTQYF.

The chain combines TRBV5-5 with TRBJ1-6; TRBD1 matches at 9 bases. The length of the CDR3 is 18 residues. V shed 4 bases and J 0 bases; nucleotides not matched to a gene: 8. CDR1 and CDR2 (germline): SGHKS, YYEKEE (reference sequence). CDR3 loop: CASSRWDRASSYNSPLHF. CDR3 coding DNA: TGTGCCAGCAGCCGATGGGACAGGGCAAGCTCCTATAATTCACCCCTCCACTTT.

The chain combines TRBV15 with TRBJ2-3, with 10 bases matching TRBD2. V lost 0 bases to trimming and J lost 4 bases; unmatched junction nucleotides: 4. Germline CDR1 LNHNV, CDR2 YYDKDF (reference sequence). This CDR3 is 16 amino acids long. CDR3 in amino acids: CATSRERTSGADTQYF. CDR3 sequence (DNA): TGTGCCACCAGCAGAGAAAGGACTAGCGGTGCAGATACGCAGTATTTT.

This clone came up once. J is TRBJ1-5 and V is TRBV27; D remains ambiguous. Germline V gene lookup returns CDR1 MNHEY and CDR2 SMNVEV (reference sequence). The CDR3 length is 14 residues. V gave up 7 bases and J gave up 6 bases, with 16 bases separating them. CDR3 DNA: TGTGCCAGCACCCCGAGGGTAGGGAGTCAGCCCCAGCATTTT. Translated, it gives CASTPRVGSQPQHF.

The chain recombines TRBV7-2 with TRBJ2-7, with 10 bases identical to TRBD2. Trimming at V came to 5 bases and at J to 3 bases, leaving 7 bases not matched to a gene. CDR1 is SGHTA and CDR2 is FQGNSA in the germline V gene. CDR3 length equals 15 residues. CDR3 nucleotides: TGTGCCAGCAGCCCAATCGGGACTAGCGACTACGAGCAGTACTTC. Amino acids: CASSPIGTSDYEQYF.

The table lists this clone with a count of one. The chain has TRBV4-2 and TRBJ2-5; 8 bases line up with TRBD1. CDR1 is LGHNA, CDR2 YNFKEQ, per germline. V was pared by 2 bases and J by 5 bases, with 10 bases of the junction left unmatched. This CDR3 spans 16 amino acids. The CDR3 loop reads CASSQQTGQGSETQYF. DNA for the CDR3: TGTGCCAGCAGCCAACAAACCGGACAGGGTAGCGAGACCCAGTACTTC.

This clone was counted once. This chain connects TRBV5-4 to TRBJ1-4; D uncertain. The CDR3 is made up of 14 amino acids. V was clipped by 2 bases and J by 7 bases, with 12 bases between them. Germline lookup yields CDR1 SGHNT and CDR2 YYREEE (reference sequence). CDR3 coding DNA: TGTGCCAGCAGCTTTAAAGGCGGGGTTGAAAAACTGTTTTTT. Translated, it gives CASSFKGGVEKLFF.

CDR3 protein: CAISETGAGRAFF. The CDR3 coding sequence is TGTGCCATCAGTGAGACCGGGGCAGGGAGGGCTTTCTTT. This chain joins TRBV10-3 and TRBJ1-1, with D perhaps TRBD1 (5 bases). This CDR3 is 13 amino acids long. Trimming took 2 bases from V and 11 from J, leaving 15 bases between them. Germline values: CDR1 ENHRY, CDR2 SYGVKD.

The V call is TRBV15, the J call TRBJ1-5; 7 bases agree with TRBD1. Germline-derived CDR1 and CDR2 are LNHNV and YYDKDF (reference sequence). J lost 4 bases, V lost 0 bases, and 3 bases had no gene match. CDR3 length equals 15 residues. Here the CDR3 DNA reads TGTGCCACCAGCAGAGATCGACAGGGAAATCAGCCCCAGCATTTT. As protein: CATSRDRQGNQPQHF.